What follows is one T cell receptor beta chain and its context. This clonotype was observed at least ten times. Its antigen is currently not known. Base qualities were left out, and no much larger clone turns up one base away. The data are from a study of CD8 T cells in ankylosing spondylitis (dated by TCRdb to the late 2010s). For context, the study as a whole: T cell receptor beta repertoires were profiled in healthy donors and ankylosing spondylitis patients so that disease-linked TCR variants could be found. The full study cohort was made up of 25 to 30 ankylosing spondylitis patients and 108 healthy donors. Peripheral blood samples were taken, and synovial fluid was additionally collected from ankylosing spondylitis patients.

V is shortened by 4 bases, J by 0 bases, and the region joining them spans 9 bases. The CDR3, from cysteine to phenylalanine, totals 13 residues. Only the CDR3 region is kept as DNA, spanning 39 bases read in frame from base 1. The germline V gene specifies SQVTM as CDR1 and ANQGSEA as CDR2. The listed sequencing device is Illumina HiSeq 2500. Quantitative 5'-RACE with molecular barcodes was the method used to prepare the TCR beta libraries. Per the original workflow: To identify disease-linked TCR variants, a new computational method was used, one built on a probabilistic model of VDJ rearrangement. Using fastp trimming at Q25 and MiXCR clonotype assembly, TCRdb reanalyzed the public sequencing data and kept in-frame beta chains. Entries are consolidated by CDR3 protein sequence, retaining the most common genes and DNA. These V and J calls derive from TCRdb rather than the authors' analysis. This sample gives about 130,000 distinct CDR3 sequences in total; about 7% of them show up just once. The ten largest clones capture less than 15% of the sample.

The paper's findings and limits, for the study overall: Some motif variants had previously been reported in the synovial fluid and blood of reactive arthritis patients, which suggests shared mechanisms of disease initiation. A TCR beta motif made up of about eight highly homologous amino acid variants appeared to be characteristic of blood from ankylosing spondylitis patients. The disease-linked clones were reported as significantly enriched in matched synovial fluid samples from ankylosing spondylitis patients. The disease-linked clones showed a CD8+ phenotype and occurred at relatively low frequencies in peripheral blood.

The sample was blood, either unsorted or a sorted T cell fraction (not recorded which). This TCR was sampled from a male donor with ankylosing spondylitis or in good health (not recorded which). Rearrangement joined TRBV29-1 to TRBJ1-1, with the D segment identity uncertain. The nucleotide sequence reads TGCAGCGTTGGAAATTTCATGAACACTGAAGCTTTCTTT. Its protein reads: CSVGNFMNTEAFF. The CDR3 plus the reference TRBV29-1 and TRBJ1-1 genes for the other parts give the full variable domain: SAVISQKPSRDICQRGTSLTIQCQVDSQVTMMFWYRQQPGQSLTLIATANQGSEATYESGFVIDKFPISRPNLTFSTLTVSNMSPEDSSIYLCSVGNFMNTEAFFGQGTRLTVV.